A single sample gave rise to the 21 T cell receptor beta chains below, sequenced in a study of blood T cell repertoires in COVID-19. Data came from immunoSEQ multiplex PCR; TCRdb stores just in-frame clones and leaves some out. Among 310,000 or so clones listed, almost 90% were seen once. What was sequenced was PBMCs or T cells enriched from blood (not recorded which). The receptors here all came from a woman between 18 and 29 years old with acute COVID-19.

CDR3 region: CASGSLGLAGYNEQFF. The CDR3, as DNA: TGTGCTAGTGGCTCCCTCGGACTAGCGGGGTACAATGAGCAGTTCTTC. The chain carries TRBV12-5 and TRBJ2-1, with 12 bases lining up with TRBD2. Germline V lookup: CDR1 LGHNT, CDR2 FRNRAP. Losses at the gene ends were 6 bases for V and 4 bases for J; bases not matched to a gene: 7. This CDR3 has 16 amino acids.

The chain uses TRBV7-9 and TRBJ2-1; 9 bases are shared with TRBD1. CDR1 and CDR2 from the germline V gene are SEHNR and FQNEAQ (reference sequence). J gave up 7 bases and V 2 bases, and 3 bases lay outside the gene matches. The CDR3 length is 14 residues. CDR3 region: CASSLIQGANEQFF. Written as DNA, the CDR3 is TGTGCCAGCAGCTTAATACAGGGGGCTAATGAGCAGTTCTTC. Using reference TRBV7-9 and TRBJ2-1 for the parts outside the CDR3, the full variable domain is DTGVSQNPRHKITKRGQNVTFRCDPISEHNRLYWYRQTLGQGPEFLTYFQNEAQLEKSRLLSDRFSAERPKGSFSTLEIQRTEQGDSAMYLCASSLIQGANEQFFGPGTRLTVL.

This clone was counted only a few times. V usage is TRBV2 and J usage is TRBJ2-5; 9 bases match TRBD2. The CDR3 contains 15 residues. Germline lookup yields CDR1 SNHLY and CDR2 FYNNEI. J lost 4 bases, V lost 6 bases, and 9 bases had no gene match. The CDR3 is CASSSQGLARETQYF. CDR3 sequence (DNA): TGTGCCAGCAGCTCACAAGGACTAGCGAGAGAGACCCAGTACTTC.

The CDR3 protein is CASSRGLASYEQYF. For the CDR3, the DNA is TGCGCCAGCAGCCGCGGACTAGCGTCCTACGAGCAGTACTTC. V usage is TRBV5-1 and J usage is TRBJ2-7; 9 bases match TRBD2. CDR1 SGHRS and CDR2 YFSETQ come from the germline V gene. This CDR3 spans 14 amino acids. The ends lost 4 bases at V and 1 base at J; junction bases unmatched: 3.

In its sample, this clone was seen a few times. The chain couples TRBV7-2 to TRBJ2-2; TRBD1 matches at 11 bases. Germline-derived CDR1 and CDR2 are SGHTA and FQGNSA. CDR3 size: 18 residues. Losses at the gene ends were 1 base for V and 2 bases for J; bases not matched to a gene: 6. CDR3 bases: TGTGCCAGCAGCTTAGTGGGGACAGGGGGGATAAACACCGGGGAGCTGTTTTTT. Protein product: CASSLVGTGGINTGELFF.

The rearrangement joins TRBV29-1 to TRBJ1-1, with 7 bases that match TRBD1. V was pared by 3 bases and J by 1 base, with 8 bases of the junction left unmatched. Germline values: CDR1 SQVTM, CDR2 ANQGSEA. The CDR3 loop spans 15 amino acids. CDR3 bases: TGCAGCGTTGAGCCGCGCGGGACAGAGAACACTGAAGCTTTCTTT. Amino acid sequence: CSVEPRGTENTEAFF. Drawing the rest from reference TRBV29-1 and TRBJ1-1, the complete variable domain is SAVISQKPSRDICQRGTSLTIQCQVDSQVTMMFWYRQQPGQSLTLIATANQGSEATYESGFVIDKFPISRPNLTFSTLTVSNMSPEDSSIYLCSVEPRGTENTEAFFGQGTRLTVV.

This chain uses TRBV6-5 with TRBJ2-7, with 12 positions matching TRBD2. Unmatched junction bases numbered 9, after V lost 6 bases and J lost 6 bases. The CDR3 has 15 residues. The germline V gene has CDR1 MNHEY and CDR2 SVGAGI. The CDR3 is CASRPRLAGEGEQYF. CDR3 DNA: TGTGCCAGCAGACCCCGACTAGCGGGAGAGGGCGAGCAGTACTTC.

The chain couples TRBV6-5 to TRBJ1-1; tentatively, D is TRBD1 (6 bases). Trimming cost V 2 bases and J 0 bases, with 10 bases left between them. The CDR3 extends over 15 amino acids. Per the germline V gene, CDR1 is MNHEY and CDR2 is SVGAGI. CDR3 sequence (DNA): TGTGCCAGCAGTTACGGGACAAATATGAACACTGAAGCTTTCTTT. This sequence encodes CASSYGTNMNTEAFF.

The CDR3 sequence is CASSQDINYGYTF. For the CDR3, the DNA is TGTGCCAGCAGCCAAGACATCAACTATGGCTACACCTTC. The V and J genes are TRBV2 and TRBJ1-2; D is ambiguous. The ends were cut back, 6 bases at V and 2 bases at J, with 10 bases in the middle. The CDR3 covers 13 residues. The germline V gene has CDR1 SNHLY and CDR2 FYNNEI. Full variable domain (rest looked up from reference TRBV2 and TRBJ1-2): EPEVTQTPSHQVTQMGQEVILRCVPISNHLYFYWYRQILGQKVEFLVSFYNNEISEKSEIFDDQFSVERPDGSNFTLKIRSTKLEDSAMYFCASSQDINYGYTFGSGTRLTVV.

V gene TRBV10-2 combines with J gene TRBJ1-6; D call uncertain. With 0 bases removed from V and 8 bases from J, the gap between germline ends came to 11 bases. This CDR3 contains 15 residues. Germline CDR1 reads WSHSY; CDR2 reads SAAADI. The CDR3 region has the DNA TGCGCCAGCAGTGAGTCTGGCCGCACCGATTCACCCCTCCACTTT. Its protein product is CASSESGRTDSPLHF.

A single count supports this clone. The rearrangement uses TRBV12-3 or TRBV12-4 and TRBJ2-1, with a possible D match to TRBD1 (6 bases). V lost 3 bases to trimming and J lost 8 bases, with 11 bases between them. The CDR3 is made up of 13 amino acids. This CDR3 reads CASSFAGVDEQFF. CDR3 coding DNA: TGTGCCAGCAGTTTCGCAGGGGTCGATGAGCAGTTCTTC.

The chain employs TRBV4-1 and TRBJ2-2, with a weak D call TRBD2 (5 bases). Germline V CDR1 and CDR2: MGHRA, YSYEKL. V was cut by 1 base and J by 2 bases, with 8 bases left in between. The CDR3 runs 15 residues. DNA of the CDR3: TGCGCCAGCAGCCAAGGGACTTTTAACACCGGGGAGCTGTTTTTT. Translated: CASSQGTFNTGELFF.

This chain connects TRBV6-5 to TRBJ2-1; D possibly corresponds to TRBD2 (7 bases). Germline CDR1 and CDR2: MNHEY and SVGAGI. The CDR3 covers 15 residues. V shed 3 bases and J shed 5 bases, with 14 bases lying between them. The DNA of the CDR3 is TGTGCCAGCAGTTATCTGGGGGGGCGCAACAATGAGCAGTTCTTC. Translated, it gives CASSYLGGRNNEQFF.

This clone was detected only once. V is TRBV7-2 and J is TRBJ2-3; 7 nucleotides align to TRBD2. Germline CDR1 reads SGHTA; CDR2 reads FQGNSA. The J segment lost 2 bases and the V segment lost 5 bases, leaving 13 bases of the junction unmatched. This CDR3 comprises 17 residues. CDR3 sequence reads: CASSISIASGYTDTQYF. CDR3 DNA: TGTGCCAGCAGCATTAGTATTGCTAGCGGATACACAGATACGCAGTATTTT.

This chain links TRBV7-2 with TRBJ2-2, with 11 positions matching TRBD2. Trimming took 8 bases from V and 3 from J; bases not matched to a gene: 5. Germline CDR1 reads SGHTA; CDR2 reads FQGNSA. This CDR3 spans 15 amino acids. CDR3 DNA sequence: TGTGCCAGCGGGGGGACTAGCGGTTACACCGGGGAGCTGTTTTTT. Translation: CASGGTSGYTGELFF. Drawing the rest from reference TRBV7-2 and TRBJ2-2, the complete variable domain is GAGVSQSPSNKVTEKGKDVELRCDPISGHTALYWYRQSLGQGLEFLIYFQGNSAPDKSGLPSDRFSAERTGGSVSTLTIQRTQQEDSAVYLCASGGTSGYTGELFFGEGSRLTVL.

The chain combines TRBV5-1 with TRBJ2-7, with 9 bases identical to TRBD1. This CDR3 region has 14 residues. Germline CDR1 and CDR2: SGHRS and YFSETQ. Losses at the gene ends were 0 bases for V and 3 bases for J; bases not matched to a gene: 1. CDR3 in DNA: TGCGCCAGCAGCTTGGGGGACAGGGTCTACGAGCAGTACTTC. Its translation is CASSLGDRVYEQYF.

This chain uses TRBV21-1 with TRBJ2-3; the table's D call TRBD1 went unverified against the DNA. TRBV21-1 counts as a pseudogene. There are 17 residues in the CDR3. The CDR3 sequence is CASSKDVGAGGTDTQYF. DNA for the CDR3: TGTGCCAGCAGCAAAGACGTGGGGGCAGGGGGCACAGATACGCAGTATTTT.

This chain uses TRBV2 with TRBJ2-3; 10 bases are a match to TRBD2. CDR3 length equals 15 residues. The J segment lost 1 base and the V segment lost 11 bases, leaving 9 bases of the junction unmatched. The germline V gene encodes CDR1 SNHLY and CDR2 FYNNEI. As DNA, the CDR3 is TGTGCCTGCCTCGAGCGGGAGGGCGGCACAGATACGCAGTATTTT. Its translation: CACLEREGGTDTQYF.

The J gene is TRBJ2-6, the V gene TRBV11-2; D not certain. The V gene's germline CDR1 is SGHAT and CDR2 FQNNGV. V lost 1 base, J lost 8 bases, and 12 bases lay in between. The CDR3 contains 15 residues. The CDR3 DNA is TGTGCCAGCAGCTTAGTCTCATCTAGGACCAACGTCCTGACTTTC. The encoded protein is CASSLVSSRTNVLTF.

This chain links TRBV21-1 with TRBJ2-5; the DNA was not compared with TRBD2, the D call given in the table. TRBV21-1 is a pseudogene segment. CDR3 length equals 18 residues. The CDR3 bases are TGTGCCAGCAGCAAACACGATTGGACTAGCGGGAGCCAAGAGACCCAGTACTTC. Protein sequence: CASSKHDWTSGSQETQYF.

V and J are TRBV5-5 and TRBJ2-7; 8 nucleotides agree with TRBD2. V dropped 2 bases and J dropped 5; count of bases not matched to a gene: 6. Germline CDR1 is SGHKS and CDR2 is YYEKEE (reference sequence). The CDR3 consists of 14 residues. The DNA for the CDR3 is TGTGCCAGCAGCTTTATAGTAGCGGGAAACGAGCAGTACTTC. It yields the protein CASSFIVAGNEQYF.